Sequencing of this TCR beta chain was carried out in a study of response to subunit inactivated influenza vaccine. The CDR3 loop spans 14 amino acids. Trimming took 0 bases from V and 6 from J, leaving 9 bases between them. Germline CDR1 reads MNHEY; CDR2 reads SMNVEV (reference sequence). TCRdb itself ran the RT-PCR reads through MiXCR, one entry per CDR3 protein. Among roughly 620,000 distinct CDR3 sequences listed, around 11% were seen once. This clonotype turned up a few times. These data were likewise used in another study, on T cells expressing NK-cell markers. According to that study: 5'RACE template switching with UMIs generated TCR beta cDNA. Sorted CD3+CD56-NKG2C+, CD3+CD56+NKG2C+ and CD3+CD56+NKG2C- T cells supplied the TCR beta repertoires. The leading position in the CD3+CD56-NKG2C+ fraction of a handful of donors also went to these clonotypes.

The chain links TRBV27 to TRBJ2-1; no definite D call. The source material was PBMCs from blood, sampled on the day of vaccination. This receptor was obtained from a man over 45 who received an inactivated influenza vaccine. As DNA, the CDR3 is TGTGCCAGCAGTTTATCATACGGGTCCAATGAGCAGTTCTTC. It translates to CASSLSYGSNEQFF.